These 14 T cell receptor beta chains came from one sample sequenced in a study of OX40 agonist ivuxolimab in advanced cancers. Profiling relied on immunoSEQ multiplex PCR, and the TCRdb table lists in-frame clones only, not all of them. Of tens of thousands of clones detected, about nine tenths appear once; the ten largest clones hold 20% to 25%. The source material was CD4+ or CD8+ T cells sorted from blood, sampled in a trial of the OX40 agonist ivuxolimab. These receptors all stem from an adult with an advanced solid tumor such as melanoma, head and neck, liver or kidney cancer.

This clone appeared once. V gene TRBV28 combines with J gene TRBJ2-7, with TRBD1 matching over 7 bases. V dropped 3 bases and J dropped 4; count of bases not matched to a gene: 12. The germline V gene has CDR1 MDHEN and CDR2 SYDVKM. The CDR3 totals 16 residues. CDR3 sequence (DNA): TGTGCCAGCAGTTTCACGGCTAACAGGGGTACGTACGAGCAGTACTTC. Translating it yields CASSFTANRGTYEQYF.

The V and J genes are TRBV4-1 and TRBJ2-1; unclear D gene. This CDR3 spans 13 amino acids. CDR1 and CDR2 (germline): MGHRA, YSYEKL. V shed 4 bases and J shed 5 bases, with 9 bases lying between them. The CDR3 DNA follows: TGCGCCAGCAGCCTTTTGGGAAACAATGAGCAGTTCTTC. Translating it yields CASSLLGNNEQFF.

This clone was counted once. The chain carries TRBV25-1 and TRBJ2-7; 8 bases map to TRBD1. The CDR3 has 12 amino acids. Germline assignment: CDR1 MGHDK and CDR2 SYGVNS. V dropped 3 bases and J dropped 12; count of bases not matched to a gene: 7. CDR3 sequence: CASSDPGGQAYF. CDR3 bases: TGTGCCAGCAGTGACCCAGGGGGCCAAGCGTACTTC.

A note on this clone: Sequence at one end of the junction differs from germline and may be a read error. Other DNA sequences in this specimen translate into the identical CDR3. V and J are TRBV9 and TRBJ2-2, with D possibly being TRBD2 (5 bases). Germline V lookup: CDR1 SGDLS, CDR2 YYNGEE. This CDR3 contains 12 residues. The CDR3 loop is CASSANTGELFF. CDR3 in DNA: TGTGCCAGCAGCGCGAACACCGGGGAGTTGTTTTTT.

This chain joins TRBV9 and TRBJ2-5, with D perhaps matching TRBD1 or TRBD2 (6 bases each). Germline values: CDR1 SGDLS, CDR2 YYNGEE. The V end lost 2 bases, the J end lost 1 base, and 9 bases lay between the germline ends. This CDR3 spans 14 amino acids. The CDR3 DNA reads as TGTGCCAGCAGCGTGTCGGGGGCCCAAGAGACCCAGTACTTC. Translating gives CASSVSGAQETQYF.

The chain links TRBV27 to TRBJ1-1; D is possibly TRBD1 (5 bases). CDR1 and CDR2 from the germline V gene are MNHEY and SMNVEV (reference sequence). The CDR3 spans 13 residues. V was pared by 2 bases and J by 1 base, with 5 bases between. The CDR3 loop reads CASSLDRNTEAFF. For the CDR3, the DNA is TGTGCCAGCAGTTTAGACAGGAACACTGAAGCTTTCTTT.

This clone was observed a single time. The chain couples TRBV2 to TRBJ2-3; 7 positions agree with TRBD2. Germline-derived CDR1 and CDR2 are SNHLY and FYNNEI. The CDR3 has 16 residues. V trimming: 5 bases; J trimming: 4 bases; junction bases outside the gene matches: 12. CDR3 in amino acids: CASSFLAEGRADTQYF. In DNA form, the CDR3 reads TGTGCCAGCAGTTTCCTAGCGGAAGGGCGGGCAGATACGCAGTATTTT. Full variable domain (rest looked up from reference TRBV2 and TRBJ2-3): EPEVTQTPSHQVTQMGQEVILRCVPISNHLYFYWYRQILGQKVEFLVSFYNNEISEKSEIFDDQFSVERPDGSNFTLKIRSTKLEDSAMYFCASSFLAEGRADTQYFGPGTRLTVL.

This chain connects TRBV2 to TRBJ1-1; D uncertain. V dropped 4 bases and J dropped 6 bases, with 12 bases sitting between them. Germline V gives CDR1 SNHLY, CDR2 FYNNEI. There are 13 residues in the CDR3. The CDR3 is CASSGFLSAEAFF. CDR3 nucleotide sequence: TGTGCCAGCAGTGGTTTTCTGTCAGCTGAAGCTTTCTTT.

This chain connects TRBV28 to TRBJ2-6, with D unclear. Germline V gene sequence: CDR1 MDHEN, CDR2 SYDVKM. Trimming cost V 3 bases and J 2 bases, with 11 bases left between them. CDR3 length equals 16 residues. DNA of the CDR3: TGTGCCAGCAGTTTCCCTGCAGGAGCTGGGGCCAACGTCCTGACTTTC. Translating gives CASSFPAGAGANVLTF.

The chain has TRBV2 and TRBJ2-5; a possible D gene is TRBD1 (6 bases). CDR1 SNHLY and CDR2 FYNNEI come from the germline V gene. CDR3 length: 16 amino acids. Trimming pared 6 bases from V and 4 bases from J, leaving 21 bases between. The CDR3 DNA sequence: TGTGCCAGCAGCCCCCTCAGGGGAATTTTAGGAGAGACCCAGTACTTC. Amino acids: CASSPLRGILGETQYF. The full variable domain, in which reference TRBV2 and TRBJ2-5 provide the parts outside the CDR3, is EPEVTQTPSHQVTQMGQEVILRCVPISNHLYFYWYRQILGQKVEFLVSFYNNEISEKSEIFDDQFSVERPDGSNFTLKIRSTKLEDSAMYFCASSPLRGILGETQYFGPGTRLLVL.

V and J are TRBV19 and TRBJ1-2; D gene ambiguous. Germline V gene lookup returns CDR1 LNHDA and CDR2 SQIVND (reference sequence). V was shortened by 5 bases and J by 2 bases, with 6 bases between the two germline ends. CDR3 length: 12 amino acids. CDR3 sequence (DNA): TGTGCCAGTAGTCCGGGGAACTATGGCTACACCTTC. Translation gives CASSPGNYGYTF.

The chain combines TRBV5-1 with TRBJ2-5; D perhaps matches TRBD2 (5 bases). The better agreement between TRBJ2-7 and the DNA end casts doubt on the J call. CDR1 and CDR2 from the germline V gene are SGHRS and YFSETQ. There are 15 residues in the CDR3. CDR3 sequence reads: CASSFEGAAGYEQYF. The CDR3 DNA sequence: TGCGCCAGCAGCTTTGAGGGAGCAGCAGGCTACGAGCAGTACTTC.

The rearrangement uses TRBV5-6 and TRBJ2-7, with D possibly matching TRBD2 (5 bases). CDR1 is SGHDT, CDR2 YYEEEE, per germline. The ends were cut back, 3 bases at V and 2 bases at J, with 12 bases in the middle. This CDR3 contains 14 residues. In DNA form, the CDR3 reads TGTGCCAGCAGCTGGACTGAGGGCCCCTACGAGCAGTACTTC. As protein: CASSWTEGPYEQYF.

The V gene is TRBV28, the J gene TRBJ2-1; 11 bases match TRBD1. The CDR3 runs to 17 residues. Per the germline V gene, CDR1 is MDHEN and CDR2 is SYDVKM. Germline trimming cut 6 bases from V and 4 bases from J; bases unmatched to any gene: 11. CDR3 in DNA: TGTGCCAGCAGCGAACGTGGGACAGGGGGTTGGTACAATGAGCAGTTCTTC. Its protein product is CASSERGTGGWYNEQFF. Full variable domain (rest looked up from reference TRBV28 and TRBJ2-1): DVKVTQSSRYLVKRTGEKVFLECVQDMDHENMFWYRQDPGLGLRLIYFSYDVKMKEKGDIPEGYSVSREKKERFSLILESASTNQTSMYLCASSERGTGGWYNEQFFGPGTRLTVL.